This TCR beta chain was captured in a study of radiation and T cells in renal cell carcinoma. Study background: Nephrectomy followed 15 Gy stereotactic body radiation by 4 weeks.

This clone appeared once. TCRdb keeps only in-frame clones here, not all; method: immunoSEQ multiplex PCR. The data contain around 64,000 clones, about three quarters of them singletons. Time point reported: baseline pretreatment blood. Treatment in this sample: 15 Gy SBRT to primary tumor, nephrectomy 4 weeks later. The germline gives CDR1 MNHEY, CDR2 SMNVEV (reference sequence). This CDR3 has 18 amino acids. Trimming removed 4 bases from V and 0 bases from J, with 19 bases in between. The rearrangement joins TRBV27 to TRBJ1-5; TRBD1 is a possible D gene (6 bases). The sequence was collected from a man in his 60s with renal cell carcinoma. This specimen consisted of blood, obtained from a patient whose treatment included radiotherapy and nephrectomy. The CDR3 DNA follows: TGTGCCAGCAGTTCACAGGGAGAGGACCTACCTAGCAATCAGCCCCAGCATTTT. Translating gives CASSSQGEDLPSNQPQHF.